In its sample, the clone carrying this T cell receptor beta chain was seen a few times. Its matching antigen is unknown. TCRdb analysed the 5' RACE reads with MiXCR anew, one entry per CDR3 protein. The table records 1.5 million to 2 million distinct CDR3 sequences, 25% to 35% of them present only once. The data were taken from a study of identical twins. Study observations and caveats: Fewer insertions marked abundant cord blood beta clonotypes; young adult naive trended weakly, memory not at all.

The sample comprised cord blood. This clonotype was sampled from a newborn girl in good health.

The CDR3, as DNA: TGTGCCAGCAGCCAAGATGGACTAGCGAAGTACGAGCAGTACTTC. Translating it yields CASSQDGLAKYEQYF. The rearrangement uses TRBV14 and TRBJ2-7; the match to TRBD2 covers 9 bases. CDR3 length: 15 residues. V was clipped by 0 bases and J by 4 bases; unmatched bases: 4. Germline loops: CDR1 SGHDN, CDR2 FVKESK.